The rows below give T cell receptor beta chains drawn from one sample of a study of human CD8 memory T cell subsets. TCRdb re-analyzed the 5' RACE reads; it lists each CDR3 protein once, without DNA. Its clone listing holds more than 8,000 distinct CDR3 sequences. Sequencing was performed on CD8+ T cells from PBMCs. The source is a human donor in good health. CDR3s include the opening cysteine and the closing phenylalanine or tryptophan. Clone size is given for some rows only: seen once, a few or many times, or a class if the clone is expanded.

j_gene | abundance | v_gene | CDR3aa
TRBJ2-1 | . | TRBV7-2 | CASRLTGNEQFF
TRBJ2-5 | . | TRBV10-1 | CASSEYRPGTRKETQYF
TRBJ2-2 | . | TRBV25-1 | CASSVSGRNTGELFF
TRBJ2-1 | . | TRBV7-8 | CASSFERGGRNEQFF
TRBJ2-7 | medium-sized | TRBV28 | CASSLGGAKEQYF
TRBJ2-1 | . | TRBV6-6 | CASTSGGSGEQFF
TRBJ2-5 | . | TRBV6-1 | CASSDPRFPEETQYF
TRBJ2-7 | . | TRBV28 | CASSFGSYEQYF
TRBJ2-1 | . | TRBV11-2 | CASSLSGGEQFF
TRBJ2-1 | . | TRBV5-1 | CASSLALGLAGNEQFF
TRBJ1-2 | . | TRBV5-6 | CASRVSQGSLANYGYTF
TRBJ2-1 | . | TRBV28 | CASSLFGQGESEQFF
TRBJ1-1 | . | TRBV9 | CASNQGGTEAFF
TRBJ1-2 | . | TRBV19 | CASNPTGGAAGYTF
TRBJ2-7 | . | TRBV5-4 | CASSQGAYEQYF
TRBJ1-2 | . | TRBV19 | CASSIHRGPDYGYTF
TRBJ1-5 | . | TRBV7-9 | CASSLSGNQPQHF
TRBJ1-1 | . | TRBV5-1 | CASSSLQGVNTEAFF
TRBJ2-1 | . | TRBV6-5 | CASSYSNKNEQFF
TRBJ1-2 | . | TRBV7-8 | CASSPTGAFHGYTF
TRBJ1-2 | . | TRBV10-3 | CAISEPHGYTF
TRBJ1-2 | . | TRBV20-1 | CSARDLLAGDYGYTF
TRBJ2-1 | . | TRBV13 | CASSLVTGPLNEQFF
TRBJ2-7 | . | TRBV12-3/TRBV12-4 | CASSLAQGFYEQYF
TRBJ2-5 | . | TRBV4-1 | CASSHPSGLAAETQYF
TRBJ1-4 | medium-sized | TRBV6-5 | CASSPSPVTWGEKLFF